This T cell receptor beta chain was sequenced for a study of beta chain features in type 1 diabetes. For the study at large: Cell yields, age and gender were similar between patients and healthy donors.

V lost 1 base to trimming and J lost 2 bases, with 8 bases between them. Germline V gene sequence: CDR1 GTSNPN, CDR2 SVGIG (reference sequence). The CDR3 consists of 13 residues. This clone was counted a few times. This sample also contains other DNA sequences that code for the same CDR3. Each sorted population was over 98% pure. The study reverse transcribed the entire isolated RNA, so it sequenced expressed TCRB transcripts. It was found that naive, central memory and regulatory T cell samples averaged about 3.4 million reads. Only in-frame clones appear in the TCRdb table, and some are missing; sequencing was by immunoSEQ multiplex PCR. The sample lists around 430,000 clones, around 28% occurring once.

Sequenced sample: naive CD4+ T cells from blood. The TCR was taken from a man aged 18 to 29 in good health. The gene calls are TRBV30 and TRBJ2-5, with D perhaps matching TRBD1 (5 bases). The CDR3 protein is CAWSATGQETQYF. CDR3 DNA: TGTGCCTGGAGTGCTACAGGTCAAGAGACCCAGTACTTC.